This T cell receptor beta chain was documented in a study of metastatic and nonmetastatic thyroid tumors. Turning to the study itself: The authors compared repertoires across blood and tumor or nodule tissue from malignant and benign thyroid patients. Study findings and constraints: It was reportedly found that TCR beta diversity was significantly higher in malignant thyroid tumors than in benign nodules, a difference seen in both blood and tumor samples.

Original methodology: CDR3 differences across clinicopathological groups were used to build a distant-metastasis classifier for papillary thyroid cancer. TCRdb re-called clones from the PCR reads using MiXCR. TCRdb, not the authors, supplied the V and J calls. The data hold about 24,000 clones, with around 26% observed a single time. No patient had received any treatment before thyroid surgery. Points on this clone: Its matching antigen is unknown.

The sequencing sample was made of blood. The receptor comes from a male donor with papillary thyroid cancer or a benign thyroid nodule (not recorded which). Some clones in this sample may be carry-over from other donors' samples.

CDR3 in DNA: TGTGCCAGCGGCACCGGACAGGTGGACACTGAAGCTTTCTTT. It translates to CASGTGQVDTEAFF. The chain links TRBV5-5 to TRBJ1-1; 7 nucleotides agree with TRBD1. The CDR3 sequence is 14 residues long. Germline V lookup: CDR1 SGHKS, CDR2 YYEKEE (reference sequence). V was pared by 7 bases and J by 3 bases, with 9 bases of the junction left unmatched.